These 21 T cell receptor beta chains were all obtained from the same sample, sequenced in a study of PD-1 blockade in classical Hodgkin lymphoma (dated by TCRdb to 2018 to 2021). Library preparation used the immunoSEQ multiplex PCR assay. Drawn from immuneACCESS, this table holds only the in-frame rearrangements with V and J called that TCRdb kept. Clones are partly lost; checked studies trace under half to an unresolved V gene and leave the rest unexplained. The sample has 75,000 to 100,000 clones on record, approximately 80% of them singletons. 9% to 15% of the sample is held by the ten biggest clonotypes. Read against the paper, the sample's time point label means: cycle 1 day 1 (C1D1), immediately before nivolumab initiation. All trial patients had relapsed after autologous stem cell transplantation, with cohorts A, B and C differing in prior brentuximab vedotin exposure. The sample consisted of peripheral blood mononuclear cells (PBMCs), taken at baseline. These receptors were collected from a human donor with classical Hodgkin lymphoma.

The chain combines TRBV6-5 with TRBJ2-3, with 10 nucleotides matching TRBD2. Germline loops: CDR1 MNHEY, CDR2 SVGAGI. CDR3 length: 16 amino acids. V lost 0 bases, J lost 8 bases, and 8 bases stayed unmatched. The CDR3 region is CASSYSASGSGRTQYF. The CDR3 region has the DNA TGTGCCAGCAGTTACTCGGCTAGCGGGAGTGGGCGTACGCAGTATTTT.

The chain combines TRBV7-6 with TRBJ2-3, with TRBD2 as a possible D gene (6 bases). V was trimmed by 8 bases and J by 1 base, leaving 10 bases between them. CDR1 SGHVS and CDR2 FNYEAQ come from the germline V gene. The CDR3 runs 13 residues. CDR3 in DNA: TGTGCCAGCTCGGGAGTCCGCACAGATACGCAGTATTTT. This translates into CASSGVRTDTQYF.

The rearrangement joins TRBV5-5 to TRBJ2-5; 8 bases agree with TRBD2. CDR1 is SGHKS, CDR2 YYEKEE, per germline (reference sequence). CDR3 length: 15 amino acids. J lost 6 bases, V lost 3 bases, and 10 bases had no gene match. CDR3 loop: CASSSEAGGAQTQYF. The CDR3 DNA reads as TGTGCCAGCAGCTCCGAGGCGGGGGGCGCCCAGACCCAGTACTTC.

The V gene is TRBV25-1, the J gene TRBJ2-1, with D uncertain. The CDR3 has 14 residues. With 4 bases removed from V and 8 bases from J, the gap between germline ends came to 15 bases. Per germline, CDR1 MGHDK and CDR2 SYGVNS. The CDR3 spells CASSARTIPHEQFF. The CDR3 DNA follows: TGTGCCAGCAGTGCCCGGACCATCCCCCATGAGCAGTTCTTC.

The gene calls are TRBV19 and TRBJ1-5; a possible D gene is TRBD1 (5 bases). CDR1 and CDR2 (germline): LNHDA, SQIVND (reference sequence). Trimming removed 7 bases from V and 1 base from J, with 17 bases in between. CDR3 size: 16 residues. The CDR3 sequence is CASTMVGGRSNQPQHF. In DNA form, the CDR3 reads TGTGCCAGTACAATGGTGGGGGGTAGGAGCAATCAGCCCCAGCATTTT.

This chain joins TRBV2 and TRBJ2-1; D gene uncertain. The CDR3 has 9 amino acids. The germline gives CDR1 SNHLY, CDR2 FYNNEI. V lost 7 bases, J lost 9 bases, and 4 bases lay in between. The CDR3 reads CASNTEQFF. In DNA form, the CDR3 reads TGTGCCAGCAACACTGAGCAGTTCTTC.

This clone was observed once. In the same sample, other DNA sequences code for this CDR3. The chain combines TRBV19 with TRBJ1-2, with D tentatively TRBD1 (5 bases). Trimming stripped 3 bases from V and 4 bases from J, with 9 bases between. The CDR3 has 13 residues. Looked up from germline, CDR1 is LNHDA and CDR2 is SQIVND (reference sequence). Here the CDR3 DNA reads TGTGCCAGTAGTATCTCGGGGGGCTATGGCTACACCTTC. It is translated as CASSISGGYGYTF.

J is TRBJ2-2 and V is TRBV7-2; D gene uncertain. CDR1 and CDR2 from the germline V gene are SGHTA and FQGNSA. Trimming shortened V by 2 bases and J by 2 bases, and 3 bases separated the two germline ends. The CDR3 is made up of 13 amino acids. The CDR3 spells CASSLLNTGELFF. As DNA, the CDR3 is TGTGCCAGCAGCTTACTTAACACCGGGGAGCTGTTTTTT. Combining the CDR3 with reference TRBV7-2 and TRBJ2-2 gives the whole variable domain GAGVSQSPSNKVTEKGKDVELRCDPISGHTALYWYRQSLGQGLEFLIYFQGNSAPDKSGLPSDRFSAERTGGSVSTLTIQRTQQEDSAVYLCASSLLNTGELFFGEGSRLTVL.

The chain employs TRBV5-1 and TRBJ1-4; perhaps TRBD1 as D (6 bases). Per the germline V gene, CDR1 is SGHRS and CDR2 is YFSETQ. The V end was cut by 4 bases, the J end by 3 bases, with 7 bases between. The CDR3 has 13 amino acids. The CDR3 sequence: CASSRGSNEKLFF. CDR3 DNA sequence: TGCGCCAGCAGCAGGGGGTCTAATGAAAAACTGTTTTTT.

The rearrangement links TRBV11-2 to TRBJ1-1; tentative D call: TRBD1 (5 bases). The CDR3 contains 14 residues. The V gene lost 5 bases and the J gene lost 1 base, with 11 bases spanning the gap. Germline V gene lookup returns CDR1 SGHAT and CDR2 FQNNGV. The chain's CDR3 is CASSPGLANTEAFF. The CDR3 bases are TGTGCCAGCAGCCCAGGGTTGGCGAACACTGAAGCTTTCTTT.

This chain uses TRBV6-5 with TRBJ2-7; 7 bases fit TRBD1. The CDR3 has 13 amino acids. With 6 bases clipped from V and 7 bases from J, the junction kept 9 bases outside the gene matches. Germline V lookup: CDR1 MNHEY, CDR2 SVGAGI. CDR3 in amino acids: CASREQGSWEQYF. CDR3 DNA: TGTGCCAGCAGAGAACAGGGGTCGTGGGAGCAGTACTTC.

The chain is built from TRBV5-1 and TRBJ2-1; D is ambiguous. Trimming removed 2 bases from V and 5 bases from J, with 11 bases in between. The CDR3 spans 14 residues. Germline-derived CDR1 and CDR2 are SGHRS and YFSETQ. DNA for the CDR3: TGCGCCAGCAGCTTAACAAACCTCAACAATGAGCAGTTCTTC. Its translation is CASSLTNLNNEQFF.

This clone was seen more than once but under ten times. V gene TRBV21-1 combines with J gene TRBJ2-7; TRBD1 was called by the table and not checked on the DNA. TRBV21-1 is tagged as a pseudogene. CDR3 size: 15 residues. CDR3 bases: TGTGCCAGCAGCAAAGTCCGCCCAGGGGTGTACGAGCAGTACTTC. As protein: CASSKVRPGVYEQYF.

This clone appeared a single time. J is TRBJ2-7 and V is TRBV19; 8 positions agree with TRBD2. The junction had 4 bases not matched to a gene; V was cut back by 3 bases and J by 0 bases. CDR3 length equals 15 residues. Looked up from germline, CDR1 is LNHDA and CDR2 is SQIVND (reference sequence). Here the CDR3 reads CASSISGTSSYEQYF. CDR3 DNA sequence: TGTGCCAGTAGTATTAGCGGGACGAGCTCCTACGAGCAGTACTTC.

Only one count was recorded for this clone. This chain links TRBV7-2 with TRBJ2-7, with 9 bases that match TRBD2. The CDR3 is 19 amino acids. V shed 3 bases and J 4 bases; nucleotides not matched to a gene: 19. In germline, CDR1 is SGHTA, CDR2 FQGNSA. CDR3 residues: CASSFRSTSGTERRYEQYF. In nucleotides, the CDR3 is TGTGCCAGCAGCTTCCGTTCGACTAGCGGAACTGAACGACGGTACGAGCAGTACTTC.

This clone was counted a few times. The V call is TRBV4-2, the J call TRBJ1-4, with unresolved D. The germline V gene encodes CDR1 LGHNA and CDR2 YNFKEQ. The CDR3 consists of 15 residues. Trimming stripped 4 bases from V and 1 base from J, with 10 bases between. CDR3 residues: CASSRRSGTNEKLFF. CDR3 in DNA: TGTGCCAGCAGCCGGAGGTCGGGAACTAATGAAAAACTGTTTTTT.

The chain is built from TRBV19 and TRBJ2-3, with D hard to call. The ends were cut back, 5 bases at V and 4 bases at J, with 7 bases in the middle. CDR1 is LNHDA and CDR2 is SQIVND in the germline V gene (reference sequence). The CDR3 is 12 amino acids. CDR3 in DNA: TGTGCCAGTAGTTCTGCGGCAGATACGCAGTATTTT. Protein product: CASSSAADTQYF.

This clone occurred a few times. This rearrangement joins TRBV19 to TRBJ1-5, with 8 positions matching TRBD1. V gave up 1 base and J gave up 6 bases; unmatched junction bases: 8. Germline CDR1 is LNHDA and CDR2 is SQIVND (reference sequence). This CDR3 is 16 amino acids long. CDR3 in amino acids: CASSIVGQGARQPQHF. The CDR3 coding sequence is TGTGCCAGTAGTATAGTAGGACAGGGTGCTCGTCAGCCCCAGCATTTT.

The chain links TRBV5-1 to TRBJ2-1, with D tentatively TRBD1 or TRBD2 (7 bases each). Germline V gene lookup returns CDR1 SGHRS and CDR2 YFSETQ. CDR3 size: 15 residues. Trimming removed 4 bases from V and 9 bases from J, with 20 bases in between. The CDR3 protein is CASSPRGGPWGEQFF. Written as DNA, the CDR3 is TGCGCCAGCAGCCCCAGGGGGGGCCCCTGGGGTGAGCAGTTCTTC.

V usage is TRBV6-5 and J usage is TRBJ2-1; no clear D gene. The germline V gene encodes CDR1 MNHEY and CDR2 SVGAGI. The ends were cut back, 5 bases at V and 4 bases at J, with 15 bases in the middle. The CDR3 has 15 residues. The CDR3 DNA sequence: TGTGCCAGCAGTCAACGCCTGACTGGTTACAATGAGCAGTTCTTC. Its translation is CASSQRLTGYNEQFF.

The chain employs TRBV27 and TRBJ2-7, with 9 bases fitting TRBD1. Per germline, CDR1 MNHEY and CDR2 SMNVEV (reference sequence). The CDR3 spans 18 residues. J was trimmed by 2 bases and V by 2 bases; bases with no gene match: 13. Written as DNA, the CDR3 is TGTGCCAGCAGTTTAGAGCCCCCCGGGACAGGGCCCCCCTACGAGCAGTACTTC. Protein sequence: CASSLEPPGTGPPYEQYF.